The T cell receptor beta chain under discussion was sequenced for a study of regulatory T cells in long-lasting Graves disease. Indicated time point: persistent/refractory GD, antithyroid drugs over 5 years with positive TRAb. PBMC-derived RNA was used for the TCR library. Arm-PCR of CDR3 regions and iRepertoire HTBI primers were used to build TCR beta libraries. TCRdb reanalysed the multiplex PCR reads using MiXCR and keeps one entry per CDR3 protein. This table has 350,000 to 500,000 distinct CDR3 sequences, 21% appearing once. Germline values: CDR1 SQVTM, CDR2 ANQGSEA. The CDR3 covers 11 residues. Trimming cost V 4 bases and J 9 bases, with 13 bases left between them.

Sequenced here: peripheral blood mononuclear cells (PBMCs), sampled when the disease was refractory, from a patient treated with antithyroid drugs. The sequence came from a female donor with Graves disease. The chain links TRBV29-1 to TRBJ2-7; D might be TRBD2 (6 bases). In DNA, the CDR3 is TGCAGCGTTGCTGACAATAGCGGGCAGTACTTC. It specifies CSVADNSGQYF.